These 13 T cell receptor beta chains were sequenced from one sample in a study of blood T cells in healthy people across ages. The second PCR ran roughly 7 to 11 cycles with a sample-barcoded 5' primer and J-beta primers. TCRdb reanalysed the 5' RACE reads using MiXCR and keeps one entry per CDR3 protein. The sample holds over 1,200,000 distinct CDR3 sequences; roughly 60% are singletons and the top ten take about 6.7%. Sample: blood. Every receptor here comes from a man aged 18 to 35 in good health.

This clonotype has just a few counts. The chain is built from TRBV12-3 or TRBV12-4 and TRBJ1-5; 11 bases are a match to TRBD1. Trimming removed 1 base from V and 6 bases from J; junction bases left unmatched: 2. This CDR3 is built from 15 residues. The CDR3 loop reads CASSLGTGGGQPQHF. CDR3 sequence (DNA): TGTGCCAGCAGTTTAGGGACAGGGGGCGGTCAGCCCCAGCATTTT.

This CDR3 is CATSETGSYEQYF. DNA for the CDR3: TGTGCCACCAGTGAGACAGGGTCCTACGAGCAGTACTTC. The chain employs TRBV24-1 and TRBJ2-7; 7 nucleotides align to TRBD1. The trim removed 4 bases at V and 1 base at J, leaving 0 bases unmatched. Per germline, CDR1 KGHDR and CDR2 SFDVKD. This CDR3 has 13 amino acids.

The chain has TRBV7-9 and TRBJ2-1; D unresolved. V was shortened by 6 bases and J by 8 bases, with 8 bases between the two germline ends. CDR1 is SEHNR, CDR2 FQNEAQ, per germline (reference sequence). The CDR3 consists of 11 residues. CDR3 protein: CASSILDEQFF. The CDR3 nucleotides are TGTGCCAGCAGTATCCTCGATGAGCAGTTCTTC.

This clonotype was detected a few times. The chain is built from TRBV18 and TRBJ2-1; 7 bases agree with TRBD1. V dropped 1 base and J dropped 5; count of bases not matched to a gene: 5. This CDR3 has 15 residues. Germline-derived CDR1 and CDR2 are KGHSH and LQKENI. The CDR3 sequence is CASSPLQGVNNEQFF. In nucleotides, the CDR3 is TGTGCCAGCTCACCACTTCAGGGGGTCAACAATGAGCAGTTCTTC.

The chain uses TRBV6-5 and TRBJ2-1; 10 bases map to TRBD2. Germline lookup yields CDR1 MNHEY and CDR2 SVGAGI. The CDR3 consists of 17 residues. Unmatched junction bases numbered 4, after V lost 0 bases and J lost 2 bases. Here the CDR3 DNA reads TGTGCCAGCAGTTACTCGGCCGGGACTAGCGCCTACAATGAGCAGTTCTTC. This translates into CASSYSAGTSAYNEQFF.

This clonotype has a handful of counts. The CDR3 nucleotides are TGCAGTGGGGATAGTGACGAGGAGACCCAGTACTTC. The encoded protein is CSGDSDEETQYF. V is TRBV20-1 and J is TRBJ2-5, with D hard to call. Per germline, CDR1 DFQATT and CDR2 SNEGSKA (reference sequence). CDR3 length equals 12 residues. Trimming took off 7 bases at V and 5 bases at J, with 14 bases between the two ends.

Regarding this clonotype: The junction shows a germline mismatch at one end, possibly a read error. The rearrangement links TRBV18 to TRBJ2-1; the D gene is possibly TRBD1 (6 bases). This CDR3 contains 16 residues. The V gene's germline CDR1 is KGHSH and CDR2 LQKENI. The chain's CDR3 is CASSPPGHSSYNEQFF. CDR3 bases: TGTGCCAGCTCGCCACCGGGACATAGCTCCTACAATGAGCAGTTCTTC.

As DNA, the CDR3 is TGCAGTGCTACGACAGGCCCGGATCAGCCCCAGCATTTT. Protein: CSATTGPDQPQHF. The chain joins TRBV20-1 to TRBJ1-5; a possible D gene is TRBD1 (6 bases). This CDR3 has 13 residues. V was cut by 4 bases and J by 5 bases, with 12 bases left in between. CDR1 and CDR2 from the germline V gene are DFQATT and SNEGSKA (reference sequence).

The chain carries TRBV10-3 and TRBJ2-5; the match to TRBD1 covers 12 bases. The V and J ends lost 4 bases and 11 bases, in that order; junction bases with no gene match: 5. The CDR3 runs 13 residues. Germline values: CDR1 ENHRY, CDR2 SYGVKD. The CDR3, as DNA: TGTGCCATCAGTGGGGACAGGGGGCATGAGCAGTACTTC. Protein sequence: CAISGDRGHEQYF.

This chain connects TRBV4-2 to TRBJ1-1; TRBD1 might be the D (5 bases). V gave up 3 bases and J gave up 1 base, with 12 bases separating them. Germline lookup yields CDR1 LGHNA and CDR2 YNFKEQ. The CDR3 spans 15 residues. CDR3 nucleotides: TGTGCCAGCAGCCATCCGGGACGCCAGAACACTGAAGCTTTCTTT. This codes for CASSHPGRQNTEAFF.

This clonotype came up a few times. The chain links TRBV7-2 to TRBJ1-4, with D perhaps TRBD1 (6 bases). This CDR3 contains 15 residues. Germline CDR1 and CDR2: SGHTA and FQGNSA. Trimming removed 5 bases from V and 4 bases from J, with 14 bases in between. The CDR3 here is CASSGWTAVNEKLFF. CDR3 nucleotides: TGTGCCAGCAGCGGGTGGACAGCAGTTAATGAAAAACTGTTTTTT.

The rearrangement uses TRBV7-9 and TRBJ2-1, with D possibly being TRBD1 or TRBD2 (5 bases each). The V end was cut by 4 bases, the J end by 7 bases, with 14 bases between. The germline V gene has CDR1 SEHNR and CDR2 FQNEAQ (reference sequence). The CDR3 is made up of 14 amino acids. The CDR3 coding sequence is TGTGCCAGCAGCTCATCCGGGACCCCGAATGAGCAGTTCTTC. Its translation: CASSSSGTPNEQFF.

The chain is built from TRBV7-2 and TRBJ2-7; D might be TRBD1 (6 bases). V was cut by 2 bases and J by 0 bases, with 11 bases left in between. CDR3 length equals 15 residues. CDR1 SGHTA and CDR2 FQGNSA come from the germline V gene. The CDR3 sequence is CASSLRTVGSYEQYF. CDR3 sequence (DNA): TGTGCCAGCAGCTTACGGACAGTTGGCTCCTACGAGCAGTACTTC.